This is a list of T cell receptor beta chains from one sample in a study of CD8+ T cells in alopecia areata. Measured with immunoSEQ multiplex PCR; TCRdb has only the in-frame clones, and not every one. The sample records approximately 180,000 clones, 53% being singletons. Here the sequenced sample was CD8+ T cells sorted from blood, taken at week 24, from a patient treated with tofacitinib. These receptors were taken from a human donor with alopecia areata. The CDR3 runs from the conserved cysteine through the conserved F or W. D genes are given only for firm matches. Not every row has a clone size; where given, it reads once, few, many or a size class.

d_call: NA; j_call: TRBJ1-2; clone_size: few; v_call: TRBV19; cdr3_aa: CASSSRGAPDGYTF; cdr3_nt: TGTGCCAGTAGCTCGCGGGGTGCACCGGATGGCTACACCTTC
d_call: NA; j_call: TRBJ1-1; clone_size: NA; v_call: TRBV7-8; cdr3_aa: CASSLGGRAFF; cdr3_nt: TGTGCCAGCAGCTTAGGTGGGAGGGCTTTCTTT
d_call: NA; j_call: TRBJ1-1; clone_size: NA; v_call: TRBV6-5; cdr3_aa: CASSYVNTNTEAFF; cdr3_nt: TGTGCCAGCAGTTACGTCAATACAAACACTGAAGCTTTCTTT
d_call: TRBD1; j_call: TRBJ1-4; clone_size: NA; v_call: TRBV15; cdr3_aa: CATSLDRKGEKLFF; cdr3_nt: TGTGCCACCAGCCTGGACAGGAAGGGTGAAAAACTGTTTTTT
d_call: NA; j_call: TRBJ2-7; clone_size: NA; v_call: TRBV2; cdr3_aa: CASMRGSSYEQYF; cdr3_nt: TGTGCCAGCATGAGAGGGAGCTCCTACGAGCAGTACTTC
d_call: TRBD1; j_call: TRBJ1-1; clone_size: NA; v_call: TRBV30; cdr3_aa: CAWTMGQGTEAFF; cdr3_nt: TGTGCCTGGACGATGGGACAGGGGACTGAAGCTTTCTTT
d_call: NA; j_call: TRBJ1-5; clone_size: few; v_call: TRBV19; cdr3_aa: CASSNPQGGGNQPQHF; cdr3_nt: TGTGCCAGTAGTAACCCACAGGGTGGCGGCAATCAGCCCCAGCATTTT
d_call: TRBD2; j_call: TRBJ2-1; clone_size: NA; v_call: TRBV4-3; cdr3_aa: CASSQDLETSVYNEQFF; cdr3_nt: TGCGCCAGCAGCCAAGATTTAGAGACTAGCGTTTACAATGAGCAGTTCTTC
d_call: NA; j_call: TRBJ1-5; clone_size: NA; v_call: TRBV7-3; cdr3_aa: CASSPLRDLEGSNQPQHF; cdr3_nt: TGTGCCAGCAGCCCGCTCCGGGACCTGGAAGGGAGCAATCAGCCCCAGCATTTT
d_call: TRBD2; j_call: TRBJ2-3; clone_size: NA; v_call: TRBV2; cdr3_aa: CASSEAGLAGEQDTQYF; cdr3_nt: TGTGCCAGCAGTGAAGCGGGACTAGCGGGGGAACAAGATACGCAGTATTTT
d_call: NA; j_call: TRBJ1-2; clone_size: few; v_call: TRBV19; cdr3_aa: CASSVETEDGYTF; cdr3_nt: TGTGCCAGTAGTGTCGAGACAGAGGATGGCTACACCTTC
d_call: NA; j_call: TRBJ1-1; clone_size: NA; v_call: TRBV29-1; cdr3_aa: CSVQPMNTEAFF; cdr3_nt: TGCAGCGTTCAGCCTATGAACACTGAAGCTTTCTTT
d_call: NA; j_call: TRBJ1-2; clone_size: few; v_call: TRBV25-1; cdr3_aa: CASSELGSPRDGYTF; cdr3_nt: TGTGCCAGCAGTGAACTTGGGTCCCCCAGGGATGGCTACACCTTC
d_call: NA; j_call: TRBJ1-6; clone_size: NA; v_call: TRBV10-2; cdr3_aa: CASSVGDSPLHF; cdr3_nt: TGCGCCAGCAGTGTGGGGGATTCACCCCTCCACTTT
d_call: NA; j_call: TRBJ1-1; clone_size: NA; v_call: TRBV5-6; cdr3_aa: CASSLGTTGEAFF; cdr3_nt: TGTGCCAGCAGCTTGGGGACTACTGGTGAAGCTTTCTTT